The following is a T cell receptor (beta chain) sequence with its context. CDR3-region Arm-PCR and iRepertoire HTBI primers produced the TCR beta libraries. TCRdb redid the calling of the multiplex PCR reads with MiXCR, one entry per CDR3 protein. The sample shows some 230,000 distinct CDR3 sequences, around 19% of them seen only once. The data were obtained in a study of regulatory T cells in long-lasting Graves disease. The time point denotes: newly diagnosed GD, antithyroid drugs for less than 3 months. The TCR library was made from RNA extracted from PBMCs. Trimming pared 7 bases from V and 0 bases from J, leaving 15 bases between. Per the germline V gene, CDR1 is MDHEN and CDR2 is SYDVKM. The CDR3 loop spans 15 amino acids.

This material consisted of peripheral blood mononuclear cells (PBMCs), taken at new diagnosis, from a patient treated with antithyroid drugs. The receptor's source is a female donor with Graves disease. The chain combines TRBV28 with TRBJ1-2; no definite D call. This CDR3 reads CASTPVSLSNYGYTF. The CDR3 DNA sequence: TGTGCCAGCACCCCCGTGAGCCTCTCTAACTATGGCTACACCTTC.